Below, one T cell receptor beta chain is given with its context. The target antigen is unknown. Unique-molecular-identifier-tagged TCR beta cDNA libraries were used. One entry per CDR3 protein, called by TCRdb with MiXCR from the PCR reads. The table has hundreds of thousands of distinct CDR3 sequences, 44% seen once. The data stem from a study of post-analysis software for immune sequencing data. Study information: Included among the disease courses, which were recorded for the cohort, were relapsing-remitting, secondary progressive and progressive-relapsing multiple sclerosis.

V was clipped by 4 bases and J by 5 bases; unmatched bases: 9. CDR3 size: 17 residues. Germline CDR1 and CDR2: SGHRS and YFSETQ. Study-wide results and limits: Multiple sclerosis was associated with a significant reduction in normalized Chao1 diversity relative to controls. F measure grouped same-batch samples tightly together. In patients, about five TRBV segments were more frequent than in controls, with TRBV5-6, TRBV5-1 and TRBV20-1 among them.

The specimen sequenced was blood. The TCR was taken from a girl aged 10-17 years with multiple sclerosis. The gene calls are TRBV5-1 and TRBJ2-5; 15 bases match TRBD2. The CDR3 DNA is TGCGCCAGCAGCCAACTTCGGACTAGCGGGAGGGCCGAGACCCAGTACTTC. As protein: CASSQLRTSGRAETQYF.